These 2 T cell receptor beta chains came from one sample sequenced in a study of blood T cell repertoires in COVID-19. Here immunoSEQ multiplex PCR was the method, and the copy in TCRdb shows in-frame clones only, minus some. The sample records 200,000 to 250,000 clones, approximately 85% being singletons. The source material was PBMCs or T cells enriched from blood (not recorded which). The receptors were sampled from a woman in her 50s who had recovered from COVID-19.

The chain recombines TRBV4-1 with TRBJ1-4; the D gene is possibly TRBD1 (5 bases). This CDR3 region has 13 residues. Germline V gene data show CDR1 as MGHRA and CDR2 as YSYEKL. Between the trimmed V and J ends, which lost 1 base and 7 bases, there was a span of 7 bases. The CDR3 loop is CASSQGRVEKLFF. CDR3 DNA sequence: TGCGCCAGCAGCCAAGGCAGGGTTGAAAAACTGTTTTTT.

As concerns this clone: A read error may account for a junction end that differs from germline. The CDR3 protein is CASSKATGVGNTQYF. CDR3 nucleotide sequence: TGTGCCAGCAGTAAAGCCACAGGGGTGGGAAATACGCAGTATTTT. This chain connects TRBV6-1 to TRBJ2-3; 7 nucleotides agree with TRBD1. The CDR3 consists of 15 residues. Germline-derived CDR1 and CDR2 are MNHNS and SASEGT.